The 9 T cell receptor beta chains below all came from one sample that was sequenced in a study of blood T cell repertoires in COVID-19. Measured with immunoSEQ multiplex PCR; TCRdb has only the in-frame clones, and not every one. Here the sample spans approximately 150,000 clones, about four fifths being singletons. Material for sequencing was peripheral blood. The receptor set was obtained from a human donor with acute or convalescent COVID-19. The donor label of this sample is uncertain.

In this sample, this clone turned up a few times. The chain is built from TRBV11-2 and TRBJ2-3; 7 bases map to TRBD2. From germline, CDR1 is SGHAT and CDR2 FQNNGV. The V and J ends lost 1 base and 4 bases, in that order; junction bases with no gene match: 2. The CDR3 sequence is 14 residues long. This CDR3 is CASSLGLAPDTQYF. CDR3 in DNA: TGTGCCAGCAGCTTAGGACTAGCCCCAGATACGCAGTATTTT.

This chain links TRBV6-5 with TRBJ1-3, with D uncertain. V was pared by 8 bases and J by 4 bases, with 12 bases between. The V gene's germline CDR1 is MNHEY and CDR2 SVGAGI. The CDR3 has 13 residues. The DNA of the CDR3 is TGTGCCAGCTCGGAGTACGAAGGAAACACCATATATTTT. This codes for CASSEYEGNTIYF.

This clone showed up just once. This chain uses TRBV5-4 with TRBJ1-2, with D uncertain. This CDR3 is 16 amino acids long. The V gene's germline CDR1 is SGHNT and CDR2 YYREEE (reference sequence). Trimming removed 0 bases at V and 7 bases at J, with 19 bases between. Here the CDR3 reads CASSLAPESVVIGYTF. The CDR3, as DNA: TGTGCCAGCAGCTTGGCCCCCGAGAGTGTAGTTATTGGCTACACCTTC.

The chain employs TRBV7-2 and TRBJ2-1, with TRBD1 matching 8 bases. The germline gives CDR1 SGHTA, CDR2 FQGNSA. The J segment lost 4 bases and the V segment lost 6 bases, leaving 14 bases of the junction unmatched. This CDR3 is 17 amino acids long. Written as DNA, the CDR3 is TGTGCCAGCAGTTACAAAAAACGGGACAGGCTTTACAATGAGCAGTTCTTC. Translating it yields CASSYKKRDRLYNEQFF.

This rearrangement joins TRBV4-1 to TRBJ2-3, with 8 bases that match TRBD2. Trimming at V came to 0 bases and at J to 5 bases, leaving 10 bases not matched to a gene. Germline CDR1 and CDR2: MGHRA and YSYEKL. The CDR3 is 17 residues long. The CDR3 DNA reads as TGCGCCAGCAGCCAAGATCCCAGCGGGGGTTCTTTAGATACGCAGTATTTT. This translates into CASSQDPSGGSLDTQYF.

The chain uses TRBV19 and TRBJ1-5; 7 positions match TRBD1. CDR3 length: 15 residues. The germline CDR1 and CDR2 sequences are LNHDA and SQIVND (reference sequence). The junction had 7 bases not matched to a gene; V was cut back by 5 bases and J by 3 bases. Here the CDR3 reads CASSLQGQTNQPQHF. Here the CDR3 DNA reads TGTGCCAGTAGTTTACAGGGACAGACCAATCAGCCCCAGCATTTT.

This clone came up once. The V call is TRBV19, the J call TRBJ1-3; D is uncertain. This CDR3 is 15 amino acids long. CDR1 LNHDA and CDR2 SQIVND come from the germline V gene (reference sequence). V lost 2 bases to trimming and J lost 4 bases, with 12 bases between them. The CDR3 protein is CASSISEGTGNTIYF. For the CDR3, the DNA is TGTGCCAGTAGTATATCTGAGGGTACGGGAAACACCATATATTTT.

The chain recombines TRBV9 with TRBJ1-4, with 10 bases aligning to TRBD1. V shed 6 bases, J shed 8 bases, and the junction held 7 bases outside the gene matches. The germline V gene encodes CDR1 SGDLS and CDR2 YYNGEE. The CDR3 has 14 amino acids. The CDR3 region is CASTTGTGDEKLFF. The CDR3 DNA sequence: TGTGCCAGCACAACCGGGACAGGGGACGAAAAACTGTTTTTT.

The V and J genes are TRBV7-2 and TRBJ1-3; tentatively, D is TRBD1 (5 bases). V was shortened by 5 bases and J by 1 base, with 21 bases between the two germline ends. CDR3 size: 18 residues. Germline-derived CDR1 and CDR2 are SGHTA and FQGNSA. CDR3 protein: CASSPWTTQGPSGNTIYF. The CDR3 nucleotides are TGTGCCAGCAGCCCTTGGACCACCCAGGGCCCTTCTGGAAACACCATATATTTT.